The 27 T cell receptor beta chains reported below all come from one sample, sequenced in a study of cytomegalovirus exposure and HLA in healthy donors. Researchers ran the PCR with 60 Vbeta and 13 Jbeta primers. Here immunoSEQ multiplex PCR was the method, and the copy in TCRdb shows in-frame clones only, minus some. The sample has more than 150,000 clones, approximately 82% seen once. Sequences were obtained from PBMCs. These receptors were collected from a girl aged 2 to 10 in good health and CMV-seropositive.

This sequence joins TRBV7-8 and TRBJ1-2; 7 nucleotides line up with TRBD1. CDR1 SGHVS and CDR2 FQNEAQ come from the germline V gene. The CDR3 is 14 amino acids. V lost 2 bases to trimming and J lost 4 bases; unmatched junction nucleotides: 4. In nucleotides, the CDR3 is TGTGCCAGCAGCTTACAGGGGGTCGGCTATGGCTACACCTTC. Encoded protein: CASSLQGVGYGYTF.

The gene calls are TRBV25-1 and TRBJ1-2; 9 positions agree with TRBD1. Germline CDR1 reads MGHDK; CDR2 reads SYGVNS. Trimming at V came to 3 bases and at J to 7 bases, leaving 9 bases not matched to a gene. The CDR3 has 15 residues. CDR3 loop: CASSEAHRGRVGYTF. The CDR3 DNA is TGTGCCAGCAGTGAGGCTCACAGGGGGCGCGTTGGCTACACCTTC.

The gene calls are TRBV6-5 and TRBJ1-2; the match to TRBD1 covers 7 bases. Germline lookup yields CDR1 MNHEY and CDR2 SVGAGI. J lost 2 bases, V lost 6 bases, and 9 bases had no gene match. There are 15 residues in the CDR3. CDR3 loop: CASSPRTGLNYGYTF. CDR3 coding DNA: TGTGCCAGCAGCCCGCGGACAGGACTCAACTATGGCTACACCTTC.

CDR3 sequence (DNA): TGTGCCAGCAGCGTAGAACAAACGGGGGGCGGCTATGGCTACACCTTC. It is translated as CASSVEQTGGGYGYTF. The chain carries TRBV9 and TRBJ1-2, with D possibly being TRBD1 (6 bases). Between the trimmed V and J ends, which lost 0 bases and 4 bases, there was a span of 16 bases. CDR1 is SGDLS, CDR2 YYNGEE, per germline. The CDR3 runs 16 residues.

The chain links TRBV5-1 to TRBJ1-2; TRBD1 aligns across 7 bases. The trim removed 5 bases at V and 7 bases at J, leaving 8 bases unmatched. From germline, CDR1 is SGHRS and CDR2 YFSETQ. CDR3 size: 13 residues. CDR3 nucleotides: TGCGCCAGCAGTGAGCAGGGGGAGTGTGGCTACACCTTC. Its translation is CASSEQGECGYTF.

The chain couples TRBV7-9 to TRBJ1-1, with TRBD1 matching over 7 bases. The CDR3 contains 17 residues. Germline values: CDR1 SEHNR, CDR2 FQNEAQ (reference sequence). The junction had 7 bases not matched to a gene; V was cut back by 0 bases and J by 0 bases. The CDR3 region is CASSLARGRGLNTEAFF. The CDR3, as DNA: TGTGCCAGCAGCTTAGCCAGGGGTAGGGGGCTGAACACTGAAGCTTTCTTT.

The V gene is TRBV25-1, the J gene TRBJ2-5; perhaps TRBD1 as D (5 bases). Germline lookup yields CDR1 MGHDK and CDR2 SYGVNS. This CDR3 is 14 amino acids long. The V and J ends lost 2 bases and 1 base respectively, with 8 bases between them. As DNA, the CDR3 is TGTGCCAGCAGTGAACAGGGTGGCCAAGAGACCCAGTACTTC. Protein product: CASSEQGGQETQYF. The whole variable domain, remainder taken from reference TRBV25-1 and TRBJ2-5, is EADIYQTPRYLVIGTGKKITLECSQTMGHDKMYWYQQDPGMELHLIHYSYGVNSTEKGDLSSESTVSRIRTEHFPLTLESARPSHTSQYLCASSEQGGQETQYFGPGTRLLVL.

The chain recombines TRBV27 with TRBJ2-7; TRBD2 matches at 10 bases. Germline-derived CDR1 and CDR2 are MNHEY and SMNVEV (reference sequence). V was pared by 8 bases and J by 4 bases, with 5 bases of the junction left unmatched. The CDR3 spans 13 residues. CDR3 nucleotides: TGTGCCAGCCAAGGGACTAGCGCGTACGAGCAGTACTTC. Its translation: CASQGTSAYEQYF.

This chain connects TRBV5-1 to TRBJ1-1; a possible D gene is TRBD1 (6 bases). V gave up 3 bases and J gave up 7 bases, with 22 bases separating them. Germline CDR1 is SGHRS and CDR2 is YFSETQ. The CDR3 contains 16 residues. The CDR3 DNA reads TGCGCCAGCAGCTCCCACCGGGACACGGGAATATGTGAAGCTTTCTTT. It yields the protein CASSSHRDTGICEAFF.

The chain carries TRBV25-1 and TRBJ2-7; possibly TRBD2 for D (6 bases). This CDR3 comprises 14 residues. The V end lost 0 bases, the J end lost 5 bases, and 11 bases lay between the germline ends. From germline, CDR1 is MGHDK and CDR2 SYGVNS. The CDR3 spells CASSEYFPGDEQYF. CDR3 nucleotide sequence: TGTGCCAGCAGTGAATATTTCCCGGGGGACGAGCAGTACTTC.

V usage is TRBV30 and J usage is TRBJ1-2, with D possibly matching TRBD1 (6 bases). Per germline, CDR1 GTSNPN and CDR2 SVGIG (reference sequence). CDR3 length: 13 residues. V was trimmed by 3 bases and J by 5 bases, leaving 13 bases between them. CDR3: CAWSTGIGYGYTF. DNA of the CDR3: TGTGCCTGGAGCACAGGGATTGGATATGGCTACACCTTC.

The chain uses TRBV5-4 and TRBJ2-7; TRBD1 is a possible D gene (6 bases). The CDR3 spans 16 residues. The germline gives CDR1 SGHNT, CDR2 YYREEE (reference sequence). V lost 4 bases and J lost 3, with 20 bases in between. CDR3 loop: CASSVDTGNTDYEQYF. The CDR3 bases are TGTGCCAGCAGCGTAGATACAGGGAATACTGACTACGAGCAGTACTTC.

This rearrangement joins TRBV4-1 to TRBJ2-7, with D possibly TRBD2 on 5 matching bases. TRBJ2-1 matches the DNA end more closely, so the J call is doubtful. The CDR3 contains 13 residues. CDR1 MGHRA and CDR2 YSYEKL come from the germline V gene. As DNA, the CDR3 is TGCGCCAGCAGCCAAATCGGGATGAATGAGCAGTTCTTC. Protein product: CASSQIGMNEQFF.

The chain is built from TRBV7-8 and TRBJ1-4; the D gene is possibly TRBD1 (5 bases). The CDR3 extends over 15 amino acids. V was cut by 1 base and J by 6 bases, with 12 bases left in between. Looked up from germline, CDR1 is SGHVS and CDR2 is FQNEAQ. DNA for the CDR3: TGTGCCAGCAGCTTAGACCGGACACAGGATGAAAAACTGTTTTTT. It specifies CASSLDRTQDEKLFF.

CDR3 sequence (DNA): TGTGCCAGCTCACCACAGACAGGCGGGGGTGAAAAACTGTTTTTT. Its protein product is CASSPQTGGGEKLFF. J is TRBJ1-4 and V is TRBV18; D may be TRBD1 (6 bases). The V end was cut by 1 base, the J end by 7 bases, with 13 bases between. The CDR3 contains 15 residues. Germline CDR1 is KGHSH and CDR2 is LQKENI.

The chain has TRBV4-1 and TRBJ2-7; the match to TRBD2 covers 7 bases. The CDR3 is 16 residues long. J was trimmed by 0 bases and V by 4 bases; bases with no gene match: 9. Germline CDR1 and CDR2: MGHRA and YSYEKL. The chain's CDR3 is CASSPEQRGRSYEQYF. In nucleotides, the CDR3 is TGCGCCAGCAGCCCGGAACAGCGGGGCCGCTCCTACGAGCAGTACTTC.

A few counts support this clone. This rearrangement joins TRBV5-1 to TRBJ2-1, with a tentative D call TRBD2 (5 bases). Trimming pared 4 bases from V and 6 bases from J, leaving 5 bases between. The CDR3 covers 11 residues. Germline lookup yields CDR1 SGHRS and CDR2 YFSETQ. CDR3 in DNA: TGCGCCAGCAGCGAGGGCAATGAGCAGTTCTTC. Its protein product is CASSEGNEQFF.

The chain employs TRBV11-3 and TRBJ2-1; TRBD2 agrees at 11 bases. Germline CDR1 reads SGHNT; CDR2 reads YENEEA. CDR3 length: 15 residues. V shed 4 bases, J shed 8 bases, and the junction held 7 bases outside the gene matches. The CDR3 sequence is CASSSTSGRDDEQFF. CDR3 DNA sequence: TGTGCCAGCAGCTCAACTAGCGGGAGAGACGATGAGCAGTTCTTC.

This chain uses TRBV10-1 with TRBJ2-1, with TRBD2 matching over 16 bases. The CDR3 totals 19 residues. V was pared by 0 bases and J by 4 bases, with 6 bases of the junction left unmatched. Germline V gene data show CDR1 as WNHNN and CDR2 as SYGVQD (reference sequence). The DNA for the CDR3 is TGCGCCAGCAGTGAGTCAGGGACTAGCGGGAGGGCCGGTTACAATGAGCAGTTCTTC. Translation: CASSESGTSGRAGYNEQFF.

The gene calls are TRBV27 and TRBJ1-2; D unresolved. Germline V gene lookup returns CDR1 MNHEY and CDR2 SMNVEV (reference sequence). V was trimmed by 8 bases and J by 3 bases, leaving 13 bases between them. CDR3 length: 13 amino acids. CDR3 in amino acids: CASGRKGDYGYTF. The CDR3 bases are TGTGCCAGCGGGAGGAAGGGTGACTATGGCTACACCTTC.

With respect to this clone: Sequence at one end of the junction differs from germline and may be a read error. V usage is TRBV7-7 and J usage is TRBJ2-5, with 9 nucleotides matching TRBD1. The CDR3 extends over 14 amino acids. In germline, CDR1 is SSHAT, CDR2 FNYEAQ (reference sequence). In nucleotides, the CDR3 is TGTGCTAGCAGCCCTACAGGGACAGGGAGGGCCCAGTACTTC. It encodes CASSPTGTGRAQYF.

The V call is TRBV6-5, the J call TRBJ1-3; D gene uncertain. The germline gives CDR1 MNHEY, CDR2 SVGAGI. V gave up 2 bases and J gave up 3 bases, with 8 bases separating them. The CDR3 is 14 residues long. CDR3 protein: CASSYTLVGNTIYF. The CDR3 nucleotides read TGTGCCAGCAGTTACACCCTAGTTGGAAACACCATATATTTT.

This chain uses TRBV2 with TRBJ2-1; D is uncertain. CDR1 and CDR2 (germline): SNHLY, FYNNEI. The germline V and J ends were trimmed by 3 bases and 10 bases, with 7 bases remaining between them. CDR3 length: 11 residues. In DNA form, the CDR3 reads TGTGCCAGCAGTGACTCTGTGGAGCAGTTCTTC. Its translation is CASSDSVEQFF.

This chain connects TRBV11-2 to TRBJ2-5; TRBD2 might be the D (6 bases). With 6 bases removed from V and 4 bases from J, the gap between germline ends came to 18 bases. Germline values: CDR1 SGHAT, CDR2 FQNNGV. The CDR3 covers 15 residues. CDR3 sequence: CASSPRAGIAETQYF. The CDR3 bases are TGTGCCAGCAGTCCGAGGGCGGGAATAGCAGAGACCCAGTACTTC.

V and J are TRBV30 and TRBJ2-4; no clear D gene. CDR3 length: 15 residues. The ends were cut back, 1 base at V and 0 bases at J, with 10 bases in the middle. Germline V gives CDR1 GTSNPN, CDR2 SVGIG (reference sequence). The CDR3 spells CAWSAPLLAKNIQYF. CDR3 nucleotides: TGTGCCTGGAGTGCCCCCTTATTAGCCAAAAACATTCAGTACTTC. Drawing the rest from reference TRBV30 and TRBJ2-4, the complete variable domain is SQTIHQWPATLVQPVGSPLSLECTVEGTSNPNLYWYRQAAGRGLQLLFYSVGIGQISSEVPQNLSASRPQDRQFILSSKKLLLSDSGFYLCAWSAPLLAKNIQYFGAGTRLSVL.

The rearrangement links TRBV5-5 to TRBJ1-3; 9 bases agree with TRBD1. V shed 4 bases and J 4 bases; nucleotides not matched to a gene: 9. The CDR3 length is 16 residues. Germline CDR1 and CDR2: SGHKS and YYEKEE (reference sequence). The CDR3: CASSTLTGGLGNTIYF. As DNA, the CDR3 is TGTGCCAGCAGCACCCTTACAGGGGGCTTGGGAAACACCATATATTTT.

CDR3 protein: CATSSGGYNEQFF. CDR3 coding DNA: TGTGCCACCAGTTCGGGGGGGTACAATGAGCAGTTCTTC. The J gene is TRBJ2-1, the V gene TRBV15; 8 nucleotides line up with TRBD2. The CDR3 sequence is 13 residues long. The V and J ends lost 6 bases and 4 bases, in that order; junction bases with no gene match: 2. Germline V gene lookup returns CDR1 LNHNV and CDR2 YYDKDF (reference sequence).